The T cell receptor beta chain under discussion was sequenced for a study of shared clonotypes between healthy human individuals. Study summary: Each donor had three CD4 naive, three CD4 memory, two CD8 naive and one CD8 memory plate.

V shed 0 bases and J shed 5 bases, with 9 bases lying between them. This CDR3 contains 14 residues. Germline-derived CDR1 and CDR2 are SGHRS and YFSETQ. Every donor was a Caucasian adult from Nashville, Tennessee. This clone showed up just a few times. This table comes from immunoSEQ multiplex PCR, and its TCRdb copy is limited to in-frame clones, with some not included. The sample yields 730,000 or so clones, 72% seen once. The TCR comes from a woman in her twenties or thirties in good health. This chain links TRBV5-1 with TRBJ2-1; D not certain. Input material: memory CD4+ T cells sorted from blood. The subset denotes: CD45RA-negative fraction. The CDR3 region is CASSLGGPNNEQFF. CDR3 nucleotide sequence: TGCGCCAGCAGCTTGGGCGGCCCTAACAATGAGCAGTTCTTC.